A single sample gave rise to the 27 T cell receptor beta chains below, sequenced in a study of T cells expressing NK-cell markers. From the 5' RACE reads, TCRdb lists one entry per CDR3 protein and no DNA. The clone table shows 500,000 to 600,000 distinct CDR3 sequences, with the ten largest holding roughly 3.4%. The sequenced sample was blood T cells: a sorted CD56 or NKG2C T cell subset, CD4+ or CD8+ T cells, or bulk PBMC T cells (not recorded which). The source is a young man in good health.

CDR3: CASSPRLAGNEQFF. V gene TRBV3-1 combines with J gene TRBJ2-1; TCRdb's D call of TRBD2 is untestable without DNA. CDR3 size: 14 residues. CDR1 and CDR2 from the germline V gene are LGHDT and YNNKEL (reference sequence).

This chain links TRBV6-2 or TRBV6-3 with TRBJ2-5; TCRdb's assignment of TRBD2 cannot be checked, as there is no DNA. The CDR3 has 14 amino acids. In germline, CDR1 is MNHEY, CDR2 SVGEGT. The CDR3 is CASRRRGLDETQYF.

CDR3 loop: CSAIDRVAETQYF. The rearrangement joins TRBV20-1 to TRBJ2-5; without DNA, the TCRdb call of TRBD1 cannot be checked. The CDR3 covers 13 residues. Germline CDR1 reads DFQATT; CDR2 reads SNEGSKA (reference sequence).

The chain is built from TRBV5-5 and TRBJ2-3; the TRBD2 assignment by TCRdb is unverifiable without DNA. From germline, CDR1 is SGHKS and CDR2 YYEKEE (reference sequence). The length of the CDR3 is 14 residues. The CDR3 reads CASTSATRTDTQYF.

This chain joins TRBV5-1 and TRBJ2-5; the D gene TCRdb calls, TRBD2, cannot be checked with no DNA. Germline V lookup: CDR1 SGHRS, CDR2 YFSETQ. This CDR3 spans 16 amino acids. The CDR3 is CASSLSVSGTQETQYF.

The chain combines TRBV2 with TRBJ2-1; no DNA is available, so the TRBD2 call from TCRdb remains unchecked. The CDR3 spans 18 residues. The V gene's germline CDR1 is SNHLY and CDR2 FYNNEI. This CDR3 reads CASSDGLAGRQGYNEQFF.

The rearrangement links TRBV5-1 to TRBJ1-2; the D call from TCRdb, TRBD1, cannot be confirmed without DNA. This CDR3 comprises 13 residues. Germline CDR1 and CDR2: SGHRS and YFSETQ. CDR3 sequence reads: CASSPRQGDGYTF.

The chain combines TRBV5-1 with TRBJ2-3. Germline V gene data show CDR1 as SGHRS and CDR2 as YFSETQ. This CDR3 comprises 13 residues. This chain's CDR3 is CASRLDQSNTQYF.

This rearrangement joins TRBV11-2 to TRBJ2-3; with no DNA, the TCRdb D assignment of TRBD2 cannot be verified. In germline, CDR1 is SGHAT, CDR2 FQNNGV. The CDR3 runs 18 residues. CDR3 sequence reads: CASASTRRAGGGTDTQYF.

The chain recombines TRBV29-1 with TRBJ2-1; absent DNA, TCRdb's TRBD2 call cannot be checked. There are 18 residues in the CDR3. CDR1 and CDR2 (germline): SQVTM, ANQGSEA. This CDR3 reads CSVRPVAGGPLKYNEQFF.

V is TRBV20-1 and J is TRBJ2-7; TCRdb indicates TRBD1, and absent DNA this call remains unverified. The germline gives CDR1 DFQATT, CDR2 SNEGSKA (reference sequence). The CDR3 runs to 15 residues. CDR3: CSATPGTFVGYEQYF.

The genes are TRBV19 and TRBJ2-1; lacking DNA, the TRBD1 call made by TCRdb goes unchecked. Germline lookup yields CDR1 LNHDA and CDR2 SQIVND (reference sequence). The CDR3 consists of 16 residues. CDR3: CAAERAQQGLGNEQFF.

The V gene is TRBV3-1, the J gene TRBJ2-1; with no DNA, the TCRdb D assignment of TRBD2 cannot be verified. Looked up from germline, CDR1 is LGHDT and CDR2 is YNNKEL (reference sequence). This CDR3 comprises 15 residues. This CDR3 reads CASSPPEGGPREQFF.

The V gene is TRBV25-1, the J gene TRBJ2-1; as DNA is missing, the TRBD2 call by TCRdb cannot be tested. The V gene's germline CDR1 is MGHDK and CDR2 SYGVNS. The CDR3 has 18 amino acids. CDR3 in amino acids: CASSASRGTSGIRNEQFF.

The chain has TRBV15 and TRBJ2-3; the TCRdb call, TRBD2, lacks DNA for checking. This CDR3 region has 17 residues. Germline V gene data show CDR1 as LNHNV and CDR2 as YYDKDF (reference sequence). The CDR3 is CATSRDPAGGPGNTQYF.

The chain has TRBV6-2 or TRBV6-3 and TRBJ2-3; the TRBD1 assignment by TCRdb is unverifiable without DNA. The CDR3 loop spans 14 amino acids. From germline, CDR1 is MNHEY and CDR2 SVGEGT. This CDR3 is CASRNHPAGHTQYF.

The J gene is TRBJ2-1, the V gene TRBV6-2 or TRBV6-3; the D call from TCRdb, TRBD2, cannot be confirmed without DNA. CDR1 and CDR2 (germline): MNHEY, SVGEGT. The CDR3 is made up of 14 amino acids. The CDR3 sequence: CASSFSGRYNEQFF.

The chain is built from TRBV12-3 or TRBV12-4 and TRBJ2-2; TCRdb lists TRBD1, though no DNA is available to test this call. The CDR3 loop spans 16 amino acids. The CDR3 loop reads CASSRTGGRSTGELFF.

The V gene is TRBV6-2 or TRBV6-3, the J gene TRBJ2-1; lacking DNA, the TRBD2 call made by TCRdb goes unchecked. This CDR3 is 15 amino acids long. CDR1 and CDR2 (germline): MNHEY, SVGEGT. The CDR3: CASSYGSGSWGKPFF.

The rearrangement joins TRBV7-9 to TRBJ2-5; TCRdb's D call, TRBD1, is unchecked because there is no DNA. Germline lookup yields CDR1 SEHNR and CDR2 FQNEAQ (reference sequence). This CDR3 is built from 17 residues. CDR3 sequence: CASSHGPALAERETQYF.

The chain carries TRBV28 and TRBJ2-1; TCRdb selects TRBD2, and the lack of DNA leaves this call unchecked. Per germline, CDR1 MDHEN and CDR2 SYDVKM. The CDR3 totals 14 residues. CDR3 region: CASSKAGGLNEQFF.

The chain carries TRBV5-6 and TRBJ2-7. CDR1 and CDR2 from the germline V gene are SGHDT and YYEEEE. CDR3 length: 15 residues. The CDR3 reads CASSLLRRSSYEQYF.

V usage is TRBV28 and J usage is TRBJ2-7; TCRdb's D call, TRBD2, is unchecked because there is no DNA. Germline-derived CDR1 and CDR2 are MDHEN and SYDVKM. The CDR3 extends over 11 amino acids. Here the CDR3 reads CAGGGVGEQYF.

This chain links TRBV20-1 with TRBJ2-7; TCRdb selects TRBD2, and the lack of DNA leaves this call unchecked. CDR1 is DFQATT and CDR2 is SNEGSKA in the germline V gene (reference sequence). The CDR3 loop spans 16 amino acids. CDR3 loop: CSARDNLAQLTYEQYF.

The chain employs TRBV9 and TRBJ2-3. The length of the CDR3 is 16 residues. Germline V gene data show CDR1 as SGDLS and CDR2 as YYNGEE. CDR3 protein: CASKRTSGTGTDTQYF.

The J gene is TRBJ2-1, the V gene TRBV29-1; TCRdb proposes TRBD2, but this gene call is untestable without DNA. The length of the CDR3 is 14 residues. From germline, CDR1 is SQVTM and CDR2 ANQGSEA. This CDR3 reads CSGSHGGSGNEQFF.

The chain has TRBV5-1 and TRBJ2-1. This CDR3 is built from 14 residues. Germline V gene sequence: CDR1 SGHRS, CDR2 YFSETQ. CDR3 protein: CASSLAGLEDEQFF. Complete variable domain (other parts from reference TRBV5-1 and TRBJ2-1): KAGVTQTPRYLIKTRGQQVTLSCSPISGHRSVSWYQQTPGQGLQFLFEYFSETQRNKGNFPGRFSGRQFSNSRSEMNVSTLELGDSALYLCASSLAGLEDEQFFGPGTRLTVL.